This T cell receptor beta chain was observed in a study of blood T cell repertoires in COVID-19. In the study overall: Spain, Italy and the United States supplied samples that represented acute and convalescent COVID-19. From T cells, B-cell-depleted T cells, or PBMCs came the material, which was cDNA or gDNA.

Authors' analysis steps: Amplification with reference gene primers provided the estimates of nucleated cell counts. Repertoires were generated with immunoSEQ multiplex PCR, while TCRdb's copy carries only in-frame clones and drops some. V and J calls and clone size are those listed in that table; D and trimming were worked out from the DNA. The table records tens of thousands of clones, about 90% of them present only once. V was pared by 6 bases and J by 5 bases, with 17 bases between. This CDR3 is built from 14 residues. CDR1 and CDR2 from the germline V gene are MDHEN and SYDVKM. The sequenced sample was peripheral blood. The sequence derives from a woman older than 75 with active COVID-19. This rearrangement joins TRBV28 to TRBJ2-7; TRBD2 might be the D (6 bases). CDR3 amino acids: CASSLGLIRDEQYF. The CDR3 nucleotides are TGTGCCAGCAGCCTCGGACTAATACGCGACGAGCAGTACTTC. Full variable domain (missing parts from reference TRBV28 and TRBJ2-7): DVKVTQSSRYLVKRTGEKVFLECVQDMDHENMFWYRQDPGLGLRLIYFSYDVKMKEKGDIPEGYSVSREKKERFSLILESASTNQTSMYLCASSLGLIRDEQYFGPGTRLTVT.